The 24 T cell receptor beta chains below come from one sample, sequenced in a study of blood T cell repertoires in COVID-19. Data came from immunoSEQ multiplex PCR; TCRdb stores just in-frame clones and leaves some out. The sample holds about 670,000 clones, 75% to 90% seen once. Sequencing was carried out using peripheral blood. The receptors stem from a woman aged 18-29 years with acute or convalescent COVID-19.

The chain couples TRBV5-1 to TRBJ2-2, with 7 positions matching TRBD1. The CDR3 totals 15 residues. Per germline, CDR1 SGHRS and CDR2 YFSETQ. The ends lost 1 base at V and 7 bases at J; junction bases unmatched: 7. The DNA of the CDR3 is TGCGCCAGCAGCTTGCAGGGGCAGGGGGACGGGGAGCTGTTTTTT. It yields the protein CASSLQGQGDGELFF.

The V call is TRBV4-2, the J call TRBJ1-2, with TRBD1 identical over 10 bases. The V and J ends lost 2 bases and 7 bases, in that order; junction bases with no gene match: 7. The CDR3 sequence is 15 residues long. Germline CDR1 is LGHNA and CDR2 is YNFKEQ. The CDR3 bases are TGTGCCAGCAGCCAAAATCGACAGGGGGCGTCTGGCTACACCTTC. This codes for CASSQNRQGASGYTF.

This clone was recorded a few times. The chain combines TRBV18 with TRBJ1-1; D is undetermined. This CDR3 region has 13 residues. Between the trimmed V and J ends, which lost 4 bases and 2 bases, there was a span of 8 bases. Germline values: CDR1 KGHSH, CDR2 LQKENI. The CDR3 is CASSRQVNTEAFF. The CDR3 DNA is TGTGCCAGCTCACGACAAGTTAACACTGAAGCTTTCTTT. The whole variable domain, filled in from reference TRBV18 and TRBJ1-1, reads NAGVMQNPRHLVRRRGQEARLRCSPMKGHSHVYWYRQLPEEGLKFMVYLQKENIIDESGMPKERFSAEFPKEGPSILRIQQVVRGDSAAYFCASSRQVNTEAFFGQGTRLTVV.

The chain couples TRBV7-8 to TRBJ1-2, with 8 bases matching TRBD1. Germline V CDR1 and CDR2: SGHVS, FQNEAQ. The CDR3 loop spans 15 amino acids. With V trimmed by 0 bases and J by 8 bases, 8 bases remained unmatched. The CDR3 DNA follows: TGTGCCAGCAGCTTAGCGCACCAGGGGGCTGGAGGCTACACCTTC. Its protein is CASSLAHQGAGGYTF.

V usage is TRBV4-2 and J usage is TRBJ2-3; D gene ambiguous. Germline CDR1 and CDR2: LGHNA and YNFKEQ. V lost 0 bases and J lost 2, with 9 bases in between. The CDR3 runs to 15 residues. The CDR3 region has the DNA TGTGCCAGCAGCCAAGACGGCAGGCCCACAGATACGCAGTATTTT. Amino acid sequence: CASSQDGRPTDTQYF.

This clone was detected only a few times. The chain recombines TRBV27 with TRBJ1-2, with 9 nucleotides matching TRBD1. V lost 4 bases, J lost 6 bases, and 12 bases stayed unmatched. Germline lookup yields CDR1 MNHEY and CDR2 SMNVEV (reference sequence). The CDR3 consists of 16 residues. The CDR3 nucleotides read TGTGCCAGCAGTTACTCGGACGCGACAGGGGGGAATGGCTACACCTTC. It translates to CASSYSDATGGNGYTF.

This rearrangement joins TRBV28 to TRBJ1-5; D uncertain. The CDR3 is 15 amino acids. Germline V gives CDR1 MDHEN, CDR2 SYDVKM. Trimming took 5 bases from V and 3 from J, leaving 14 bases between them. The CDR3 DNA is TGTGCCAGCAGTAGAATTGAACAGTTCAATCAGCCCCAGCATTTT. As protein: CASSRIEQFNQPQHF.

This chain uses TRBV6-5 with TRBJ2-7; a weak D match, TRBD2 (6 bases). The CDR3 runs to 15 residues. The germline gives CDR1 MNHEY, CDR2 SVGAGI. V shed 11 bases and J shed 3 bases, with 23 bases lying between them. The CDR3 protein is CAGGSFRAGNYEQYF. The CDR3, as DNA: TGTGCCGGGGGGTCTTTCCGGGCAGGGAACTACGAGCAGTACTTC.

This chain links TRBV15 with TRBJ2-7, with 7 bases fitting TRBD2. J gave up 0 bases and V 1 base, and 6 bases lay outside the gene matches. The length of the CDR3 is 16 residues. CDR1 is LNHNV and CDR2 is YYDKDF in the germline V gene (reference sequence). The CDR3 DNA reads TGTGCCACCAGCAGAGGAGGTAGCGGGCGCTCCTACGAGCAGTACTTC. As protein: CATSRGGSGRSYEQYF.

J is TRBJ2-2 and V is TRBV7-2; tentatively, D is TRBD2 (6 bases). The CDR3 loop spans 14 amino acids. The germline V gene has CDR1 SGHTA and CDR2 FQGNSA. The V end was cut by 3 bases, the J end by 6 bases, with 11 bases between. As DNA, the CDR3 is TGTGCCAGCAGCTTCCCTCCGGGGGCCGGGGAGCTGTTTTTT. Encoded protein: CASSFPPGAGELFF.

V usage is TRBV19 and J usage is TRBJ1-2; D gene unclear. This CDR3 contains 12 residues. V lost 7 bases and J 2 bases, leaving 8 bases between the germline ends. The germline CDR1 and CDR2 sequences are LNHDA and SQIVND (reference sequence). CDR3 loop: CASTTENYGYTF. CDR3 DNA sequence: TGTGCCAGTACCACAGAGAACTATGGCTACACCTTC.

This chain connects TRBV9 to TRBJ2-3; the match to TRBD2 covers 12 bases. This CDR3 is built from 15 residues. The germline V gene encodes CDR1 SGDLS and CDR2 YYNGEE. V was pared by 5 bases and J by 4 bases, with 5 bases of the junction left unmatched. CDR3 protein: CASRAGTSGPDTQYF. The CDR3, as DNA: TGTGCCAGCAGAGCCGGGACTAGCGGGCCAGATACGCAGTATTTT.

DNA for the CDR3: TGTGCCAGCAGTGATCGGGGTAACACCGGGGAGCTGTTTTTT. It is translated as CASSDRGNTGELFF. This chain uses TRBV6-1 with TRBJ2-2; D is possibly TRBD2 (5 bases). Germline V gene lookup returns CDR1 MNHNS and CDR2 SASEGT. V was trimmed by 3 bases and J by 2 bases, leaving 7 bases between them. The CDR3 is 14 amino acids.

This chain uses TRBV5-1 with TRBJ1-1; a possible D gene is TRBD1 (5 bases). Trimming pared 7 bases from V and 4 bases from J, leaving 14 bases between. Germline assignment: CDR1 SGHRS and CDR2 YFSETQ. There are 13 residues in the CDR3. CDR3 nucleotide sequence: TGCGCCAGCGGCCCAACAGGCCTCACTGAAGCTTTCTTT. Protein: CASGPTGLTEAFF.

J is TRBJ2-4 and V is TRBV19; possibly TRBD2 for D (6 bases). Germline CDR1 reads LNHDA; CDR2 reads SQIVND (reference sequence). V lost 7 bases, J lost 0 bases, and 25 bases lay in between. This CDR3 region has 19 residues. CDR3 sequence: CASTPQAASEILAKNIQYF. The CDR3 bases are TGTGCCAGTACTCCTCAGGCGGCTAGCGAGATCCTAGCCAAAAACATTCAGTACTTC.

CDR3 residues: CASSPGSNQPQHF. For the CDR3, the DNA is TGTGCCAGCAGCCCAGGGTCTAATCAGCCCCAGCATTTT. The V call is TRBV13, the J call TRBJ1-5; tentatively, D is TRBD1 (5 bases). Trimming left V 5 bases short and J 4 bases short, with 9 bases between. CDR3 length: 13 residues. CDR1 is PRHDT and CDR2 is FYEKMQ in the germline V gene (reference sequence).

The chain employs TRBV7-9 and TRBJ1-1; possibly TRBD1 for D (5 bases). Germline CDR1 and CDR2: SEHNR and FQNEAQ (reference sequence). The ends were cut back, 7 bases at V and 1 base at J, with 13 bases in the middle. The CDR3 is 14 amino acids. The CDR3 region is CASTFGGPNTEAFF. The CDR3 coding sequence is TGTGCCAGCACCTTCGGGGGACCGAACACTGAAGCTTTCTTT. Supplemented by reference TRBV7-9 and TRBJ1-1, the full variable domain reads DTGVSQNPRHKITKRGQNVTFRCDPISEHNRLYWYRQTLGQGPEFLTYFQNEAQLEKSRLLSDRFSAERPKGSFSTLEIQRTEQGDSAMYLCASTFGGPNTEAFFGQGTRLTVV.

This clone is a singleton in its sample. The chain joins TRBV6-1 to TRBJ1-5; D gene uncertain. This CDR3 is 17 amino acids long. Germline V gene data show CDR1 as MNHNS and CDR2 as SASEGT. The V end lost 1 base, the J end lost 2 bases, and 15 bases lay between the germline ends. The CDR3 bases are TGTGCCAGCAGTGAAGTCTTGGGCAGCCGCGGCAATCAGCCCCAGCATTTT. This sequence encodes CASSEVLGSRGNQPQHF.

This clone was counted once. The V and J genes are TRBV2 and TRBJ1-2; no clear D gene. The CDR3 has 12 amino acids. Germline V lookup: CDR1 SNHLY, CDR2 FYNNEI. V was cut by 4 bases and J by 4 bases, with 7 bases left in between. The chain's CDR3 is CASSAGIYGYTF. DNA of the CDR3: TGTGCCAGCAGTGCGGGAATCTATGGCTACACCTTC.

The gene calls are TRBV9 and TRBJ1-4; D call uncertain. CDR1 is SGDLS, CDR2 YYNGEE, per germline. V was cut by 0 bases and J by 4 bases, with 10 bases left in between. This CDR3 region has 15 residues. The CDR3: CASSVAGTGNEKLFF. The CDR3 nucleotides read TGTGCCAGCAGCGTAGCAGGAACCGGTAATGAAAAACTGTTTTTT.

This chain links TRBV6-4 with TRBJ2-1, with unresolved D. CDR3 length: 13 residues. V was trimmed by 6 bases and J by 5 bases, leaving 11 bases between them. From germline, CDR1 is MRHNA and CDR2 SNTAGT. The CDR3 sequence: CASSVTENNEQFF. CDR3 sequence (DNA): TGTGCCAGCAGCGTTACAGAGAACAATGAGCAGTTCTTC.

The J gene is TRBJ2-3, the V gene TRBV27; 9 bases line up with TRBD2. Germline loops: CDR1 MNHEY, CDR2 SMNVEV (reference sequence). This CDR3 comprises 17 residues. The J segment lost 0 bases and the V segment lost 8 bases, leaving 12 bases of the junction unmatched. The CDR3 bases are TGTGCCAGCCAAAGTCCCTCTAGCGGGGCCAGCACAGATACGCAGTATTTT. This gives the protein CASQSPSSGASTDTQYF.

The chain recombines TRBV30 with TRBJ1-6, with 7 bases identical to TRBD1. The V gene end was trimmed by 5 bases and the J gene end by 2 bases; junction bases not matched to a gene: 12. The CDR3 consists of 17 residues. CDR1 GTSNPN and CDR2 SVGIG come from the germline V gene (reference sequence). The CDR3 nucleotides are TGTGCCTGGGGTACCCAGGGGGGATTAACCTATAATTCACCCCTCCACTTT. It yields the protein CAWGTQGGLTYNSPLHF. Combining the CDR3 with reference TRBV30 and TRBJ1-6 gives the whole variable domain SQTIHQWPATLVQPVGSPLSLECTVEGTSNPNLYWYRQAAGRGLQLLFYSVGIGQISSEVPQNLSASRPQDRQFILSSKKLLLSDSGFYLCAWGTQGGLTYNSPLHFGNGTRLTVT.

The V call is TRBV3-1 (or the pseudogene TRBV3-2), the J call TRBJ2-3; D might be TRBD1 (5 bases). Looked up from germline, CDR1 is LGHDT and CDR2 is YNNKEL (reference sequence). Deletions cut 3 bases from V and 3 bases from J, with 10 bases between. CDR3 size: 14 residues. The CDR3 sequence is CASSQRQSTDTQYF. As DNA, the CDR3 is TGTGCCAGCAGCCAGAGACAGTCGACAGATACGCAGTATTTT.